This TCR beta chain was obtained from a study of T cells in Graves' hyperthyroidism and ophthalmopathy. Study-level findings and limits: The majority of expanded thyroid clonotypes above 0.001 also appeared in blood.

This CDR3 spans 15 amino acids. V was cut by 3 bases and J by 3 bases, with 11 bases left in between. Germline loops: CDR1 KGHDR, CDR2 SFDVKD. Amplification of TCR beta CDR3 regions was performed using RNA transcripts as template. First-round RT-PCR of the TCR CDR3 relied on the HTBI primer set. TCRdb passed the multiplex PCR reads through MiXCR, listing each CDR3 protein once. The sample lists a few hundred thousand distinct CDR3 sequences, around 14% seen once, with 9.2% in the top ten. This clonotype has at least ten counts. The antigen remains unidentified. Based on clinical symptoms, serum thyroxine and TRAb, thyroid ultrasound and orbital computed tomography, diagnoses were reached. The PBMCs were sourced from fresh peripheral blood (about 9.7 ml).

V usage is TRBV24-1 and J usage is TRBJ2-1, with TRBD1 as a possible D gene (5 bases). The clonotype was recovered from a woman younger than 35 with Graves' hyperthyroidism. Sequencing used blood. In nucleotides, the CDR3 is TGTGCCACCAGTGATGGGGCCGACTTCTACAATGAGCAGTTCTTC. Translation: CATSDGADFYNEQFF.